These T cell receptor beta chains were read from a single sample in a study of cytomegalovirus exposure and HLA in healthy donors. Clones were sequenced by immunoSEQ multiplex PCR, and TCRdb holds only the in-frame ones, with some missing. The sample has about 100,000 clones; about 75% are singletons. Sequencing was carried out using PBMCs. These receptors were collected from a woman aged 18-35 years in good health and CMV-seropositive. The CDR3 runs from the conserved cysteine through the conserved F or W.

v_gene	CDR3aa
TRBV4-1	CASSLELGQGFSEQYF
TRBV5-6	CASSSGGFGLTDTQYF
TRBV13	CASSHQLYEQYF
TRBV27	CASSPTVANYGYTF
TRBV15	CATSRPTRRETQYF
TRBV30	CAWSVRGLIYEQYF
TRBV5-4	CASSLVTTTDTQYF
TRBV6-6	CASSVRGEQFF
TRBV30	CAWSTGGDETQYF
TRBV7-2	CASSSTGFYGYTF
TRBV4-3	CASSQGASGSTDTQYF
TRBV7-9	CASSPPGSGANVLTF
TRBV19	CASSGGAEAFF
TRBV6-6	CASADRGREQYF
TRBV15	CATTRTIRTGGANVLTF
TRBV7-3	CASSLSGTGVGTDTQYF
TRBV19	CASSIEGTNAEAFF
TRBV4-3	CASSQVGQGGEAFF
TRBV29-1	CSVSKGTSSETQYF
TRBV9	CASSVGTDNQPQHF
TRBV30	CAWSPGLGGQPQHF
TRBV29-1	CSVGPGLTSTDTQYF
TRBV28	CASRIWGRDRVGEKLFF
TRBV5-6	CASSSGQGGGPAEQYF
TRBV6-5	CASSYPHTGELFF
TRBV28	CASSYRTGGREQYF
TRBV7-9	CASSLGSGRAYNEQFF
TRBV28	CASSLWQGQSYEQYF
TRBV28	CASRGTGGLSYGYTF
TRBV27	CATAQFATGKAYEQYF
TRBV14	CASSQDLAGVEFF
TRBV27	CASSLEGQGRGETQYF
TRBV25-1	CASGRDWLYEQYF
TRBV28	CASSLRLNTEAFF
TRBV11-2	CASSWTTGQGGNEQFF
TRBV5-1	CASSLEARLPGNTIYF
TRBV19	CASSPREGLSDTQYF
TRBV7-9	CASSSGGGFYNEQFF
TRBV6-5	CATTGMNEQFF
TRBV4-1	CASSRGTRSSYNEQFF
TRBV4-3	CASSPGGAGVYEQYF
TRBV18	CASSPPRGGRQETQYF
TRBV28	CASRSTGEQYF
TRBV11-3	CASSLLGSSYNEQFF